The T cell receptor (beta chain) described here comes from a study of T cells after yellow fever vaccination. V lost 4 bases, J lost 3 bases, and 14 bases lay in between. CDR3 length: 14 amino acids. CDR1 and CDR2 from the germline V gene are SGHDT and YYEEEE. TCRdb reanalysed the 5' RACE reads using MiXCR and keeps one entry per CDR3 protein. This sample has about 580,000 distinct CDR3 sequences; approximately 16% occur once, and the top ten carry about 18%. This clonotype was observed a handful of times. The chain joins TRBV5-6 to TRBJ2-7, with D tentatively TRBD1 or TRBD2 (6 bases each). Source: PBMCs, taken less than 6 days after the first yellow fever vaccination. The receptor's source is a man between 18 and 35 years old who received the YFV17D yellow fever vaccine. CDR3 protein: CASSGPGAGYEQYV. In DNA form, the CDR3 reads TGTGCCAGCAGCGGTCCGGGGGCGGGCTACGAGCAGTACGTC.